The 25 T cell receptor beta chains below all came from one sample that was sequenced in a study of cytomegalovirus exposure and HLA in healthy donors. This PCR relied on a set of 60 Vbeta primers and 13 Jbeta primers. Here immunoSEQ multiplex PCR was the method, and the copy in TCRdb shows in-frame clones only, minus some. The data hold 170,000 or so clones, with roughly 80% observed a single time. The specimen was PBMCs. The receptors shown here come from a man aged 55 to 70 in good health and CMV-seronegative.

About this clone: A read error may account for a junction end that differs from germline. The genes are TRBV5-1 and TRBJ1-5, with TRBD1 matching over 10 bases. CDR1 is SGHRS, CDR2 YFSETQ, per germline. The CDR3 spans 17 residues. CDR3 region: CASSPGTGEYSNQPQNF. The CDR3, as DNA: TGCGCCAGCAGCCCCGGGACAGGGGAATATAGCAATCAGCCCCAGAATTTT.

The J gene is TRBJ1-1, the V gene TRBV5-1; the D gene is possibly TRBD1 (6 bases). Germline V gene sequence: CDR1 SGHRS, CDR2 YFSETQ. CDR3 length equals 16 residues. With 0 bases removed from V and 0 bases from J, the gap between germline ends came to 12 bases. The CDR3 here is CASSLGSGALNTEAFF. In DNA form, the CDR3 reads TGCGCCAGCAGCTTGGGGTCAGGGGCATTGAACACTGAAGCTTTCTTT.

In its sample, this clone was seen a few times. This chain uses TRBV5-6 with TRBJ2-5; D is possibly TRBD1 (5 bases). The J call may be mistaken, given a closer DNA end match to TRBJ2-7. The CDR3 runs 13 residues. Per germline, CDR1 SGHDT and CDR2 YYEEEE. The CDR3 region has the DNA TGTGCCAGCAGCACGGCAGGGTTCTACGAGCAGTACTTC. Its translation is CASSTAGFYEQYF.

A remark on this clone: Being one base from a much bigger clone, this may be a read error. CDR3 coding DNA: TGTGCCAGCAGCTTAGGACGGGGCGGGGAGCTGTTTTTT. Amino acids: CASSLGRGGELFF. This rearrangement joins TRBV7-6 to TRBJ2-2; weak D call: TRBD2 (5 bases). The CDR3 totals 13 residues. V lost 1 base and J lost 7, with 7 bases in between. Germline V gene lookup returns CDR1 SGHVS and CDR2 FNYEAQ.

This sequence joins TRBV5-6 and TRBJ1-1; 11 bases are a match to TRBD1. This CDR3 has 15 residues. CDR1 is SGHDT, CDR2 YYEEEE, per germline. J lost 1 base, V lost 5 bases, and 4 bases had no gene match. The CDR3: CASRTGTGGNTEAFF. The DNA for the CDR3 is TGTGCCAGCAGAACCGGGACAGGGGGGAACACTGAAGCTTTCTTT.

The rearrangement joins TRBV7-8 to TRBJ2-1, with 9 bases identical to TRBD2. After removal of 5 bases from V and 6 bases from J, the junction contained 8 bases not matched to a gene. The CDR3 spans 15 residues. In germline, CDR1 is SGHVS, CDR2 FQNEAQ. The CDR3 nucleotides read TGTGCCAGCAGCCTTTATGCGGGAGGGTCCAATGAGCAGTTCTTC. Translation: CASSLYAGGSNEQFF.

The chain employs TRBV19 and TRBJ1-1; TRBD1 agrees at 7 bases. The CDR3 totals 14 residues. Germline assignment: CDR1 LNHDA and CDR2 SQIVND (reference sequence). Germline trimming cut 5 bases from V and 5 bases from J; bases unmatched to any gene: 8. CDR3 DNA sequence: TGTGCCAGTAGTGGAGGACAGGTTACGACTGAAGCTTTCTTT. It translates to CASSGGQVTTEAFF.

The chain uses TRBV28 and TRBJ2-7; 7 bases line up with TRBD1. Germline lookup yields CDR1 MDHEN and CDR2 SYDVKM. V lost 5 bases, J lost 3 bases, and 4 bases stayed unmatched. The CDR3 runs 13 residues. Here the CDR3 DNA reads TGTGCCAGCAGTCTAGGGGGCCTCTACGAGCAGTACTTC. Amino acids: CASSLGGLYEQYF.

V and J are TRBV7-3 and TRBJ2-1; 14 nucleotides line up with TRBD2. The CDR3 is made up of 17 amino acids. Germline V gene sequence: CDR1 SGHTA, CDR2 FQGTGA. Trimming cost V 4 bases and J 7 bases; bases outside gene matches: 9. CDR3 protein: CASSSNGLAGGFNEQFF. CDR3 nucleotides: TGTGCCAGCAGCTCCAACGGACTAGCGGGAGGATTTAATGAGCAGTTCTTC.

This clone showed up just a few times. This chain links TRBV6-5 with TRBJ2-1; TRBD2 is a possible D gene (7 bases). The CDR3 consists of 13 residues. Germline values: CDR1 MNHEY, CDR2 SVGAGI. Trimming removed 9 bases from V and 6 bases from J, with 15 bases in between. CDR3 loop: CASQRGEGNEQFF. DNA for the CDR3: TGTGCCAGTCAAAGGGGGGAGGGCAATGAGCAGTTCTTC.

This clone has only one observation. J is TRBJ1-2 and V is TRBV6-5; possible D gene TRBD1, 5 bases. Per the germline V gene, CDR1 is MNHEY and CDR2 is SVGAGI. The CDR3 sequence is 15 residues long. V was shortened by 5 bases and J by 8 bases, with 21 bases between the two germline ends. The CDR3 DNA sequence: TGTGCCAGCAGTGGGAAAAGGAGGGACTATTCCGGCTACACCTTC. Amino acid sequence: CASSGKRRDYSGYTF.

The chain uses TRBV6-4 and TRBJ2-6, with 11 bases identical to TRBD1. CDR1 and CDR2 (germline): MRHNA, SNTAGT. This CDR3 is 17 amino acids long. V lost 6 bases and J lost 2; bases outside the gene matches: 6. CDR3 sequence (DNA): TGTGCCAGCAGCGTGGGACAGGGGGGCACTGGGGCCAACGTCCTGACTTTC. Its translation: CASSVGQGGTGANVLTF.

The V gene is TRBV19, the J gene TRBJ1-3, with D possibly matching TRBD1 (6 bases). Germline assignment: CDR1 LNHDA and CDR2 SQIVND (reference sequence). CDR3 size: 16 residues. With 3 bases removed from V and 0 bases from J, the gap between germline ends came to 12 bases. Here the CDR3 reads CASSIVTGNSGNTIYF. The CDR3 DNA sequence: TGTGCCAGTAGTATTGTGACAGGAAACTCTGGAAACACCATATATTTT.

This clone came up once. The CDR3 loop reads CAISAQGPLNTEAFF. In DNA, the CDR3 is TGTGCCATCAGTGCACAGGGGCCCTTGAACACTGAAGCTTTCTTT. The chain recombines TRBV10-3 with TRBJ1-1, with 7 bases identical to TRBD1. The CDR3 contains 15 residues. Trimming took 4 bases from V and 0 from J; bases not matched to a gene: 5. CDR1 and CDR2 from the germline V gene are ENHRY and SYGVKD.

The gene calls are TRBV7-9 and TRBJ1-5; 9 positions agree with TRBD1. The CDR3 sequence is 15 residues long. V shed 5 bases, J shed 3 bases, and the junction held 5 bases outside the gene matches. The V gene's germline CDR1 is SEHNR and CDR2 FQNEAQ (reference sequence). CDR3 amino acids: CASSPGTGNNQPQHF. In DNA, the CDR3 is TGTGCCAGCAGCCCCGGGACAGGGAACAATCAGCCCCAGCATTTT.

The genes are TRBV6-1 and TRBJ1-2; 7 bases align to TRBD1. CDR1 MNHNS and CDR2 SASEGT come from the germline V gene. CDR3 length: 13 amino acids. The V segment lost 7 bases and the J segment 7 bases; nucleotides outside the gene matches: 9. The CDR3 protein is CASTSGGYLGYTF. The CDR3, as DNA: TGTGCCAGCACCTCAGGGGGTTATCTTGGCTACACCTTC.

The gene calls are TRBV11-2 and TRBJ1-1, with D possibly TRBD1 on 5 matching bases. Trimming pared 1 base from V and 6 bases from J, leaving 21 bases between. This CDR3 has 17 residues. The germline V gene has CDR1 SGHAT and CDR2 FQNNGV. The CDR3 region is CASSLVPVYRTGAEAFF. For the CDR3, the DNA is TGTGCCAGCAGCTTAGTACCGGTGTACAGGACGGGGGCTGAAGCTTTCTTT.

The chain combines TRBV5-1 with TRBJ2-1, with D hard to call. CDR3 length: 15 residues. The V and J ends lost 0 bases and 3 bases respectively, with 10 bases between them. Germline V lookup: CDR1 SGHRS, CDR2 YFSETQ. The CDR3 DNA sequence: TGCGCCAGCAGCTTGGATTGGAACAGCTACAATGAGCAGTTCTTC. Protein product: CASSLDWNSYNEQFF.

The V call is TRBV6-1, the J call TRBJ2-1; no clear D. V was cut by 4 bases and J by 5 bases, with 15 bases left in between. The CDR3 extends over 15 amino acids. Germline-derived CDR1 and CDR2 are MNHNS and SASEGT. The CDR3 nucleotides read TGTGCCAGCAGTGCCCGACTGAATTCAAACAATGAGCAGTTCTTC. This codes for CASSARLNSNNEQFF.

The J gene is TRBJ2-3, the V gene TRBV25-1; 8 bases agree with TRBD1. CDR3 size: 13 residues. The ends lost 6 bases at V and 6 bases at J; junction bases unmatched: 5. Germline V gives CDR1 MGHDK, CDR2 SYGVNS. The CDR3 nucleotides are TGTGCCAGCAGACCGACAGGGGTGGATACGCAGTATTTT. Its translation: CASRPTGVDTQYF.

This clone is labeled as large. The CDR3 here is CASGGTGPYNEQFF. CDR3 coding DNA: TGTGCCAGCGGCGGGACAGGGCCCTACAATGAGCAGTTCTTC. The chain links TRBV6-5 to TRBJ2-1; 9 bases line up with TRBD1. Germline CDR1 MNHEY, CDR2 SVGAGI. The CDR3 is 14 amino acids. With V trimmed by 8 bases and J by 2 bases, 4 bases remained unmatched.

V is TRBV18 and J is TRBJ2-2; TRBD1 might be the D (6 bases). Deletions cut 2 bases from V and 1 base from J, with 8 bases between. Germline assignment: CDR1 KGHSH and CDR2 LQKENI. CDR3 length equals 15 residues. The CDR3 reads CASSPGQQNTGELFF. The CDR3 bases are TGTGCCAGCTCACCAGGACAGCAGAACACCGGGGAGCTGTTTTTT.

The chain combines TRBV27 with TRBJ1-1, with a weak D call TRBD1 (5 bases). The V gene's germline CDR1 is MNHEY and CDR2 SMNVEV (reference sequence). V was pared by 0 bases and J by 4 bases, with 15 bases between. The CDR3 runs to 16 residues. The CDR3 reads CASSLSGGGVFTEAFF. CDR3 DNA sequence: TGTGCCAGCAGTTTATCGGGGGGAGGGGTATTCACTGAAGCTTTCTTT.

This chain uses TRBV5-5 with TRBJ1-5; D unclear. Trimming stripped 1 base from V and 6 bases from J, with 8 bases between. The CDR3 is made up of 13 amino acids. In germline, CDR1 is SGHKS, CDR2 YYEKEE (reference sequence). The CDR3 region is CASSLYLSQPQHF. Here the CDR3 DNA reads TGTGCCAGCAGCTTGTATCTTAGTCAGCCCCAGCATTTT.

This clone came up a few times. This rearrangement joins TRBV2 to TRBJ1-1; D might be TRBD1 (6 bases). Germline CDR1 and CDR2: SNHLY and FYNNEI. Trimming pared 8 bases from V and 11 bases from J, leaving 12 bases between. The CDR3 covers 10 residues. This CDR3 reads CASWGLQAFF. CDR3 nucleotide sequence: TGTGCCAGCTGGGGGCTACAGGCTTTCTTT.